These 13 T cell receptor beta chains were all obtained from the same sample, sequenced in a study of identical twins. TCRdb analysed the 5' RACE reads with MiXCR anew, one entry per CDR3 protein. The table has some 240,000 distinct CDR3 sequences, around 8.3% seen once. These data were also reused for a study on yellow fever vaccine responses in identical twins.

Sequencing input: CD8+ T cells sorted from blood. The receptors shown here come from a woman younger than 35 in good health.

This clonotype has a handful of counts. The chain joins TRBV9 to TRBJ1-1; no definite D call. This CDR3 is built from 11 residues. Germline assignment: CDR1 SGDLS and CDR2 YYNGEE. Trimming removed 3 bases at V and 4 bases at J, with 4 bases between. The CDR3 region is CASSGATEAFF. The CDR3 DNA follows: TGTGCCAGCAGCGGAGCCACTGAAGCTTTCTTT. Full variable domain (rest looked up from reference TRBV9 and TRBJ1-1): DSGVTQTPKHLITATGQRVTLRCSPRSGDLSVYWYQQSLDQGLQFLIQYYNGEERAKGNILERFSAQQFPDLHSELNLSSLELGDSALYFCASSGATEAFFGQGTRLTVV.

A few counts support this clonotype. This chain links TRBV6-2 or TRBV6-3 with TRBJ2-1; perhaps TRBD2 as D (5 bases). Trimming stripped 5 bases from V and 8 bases from J, with 7 bases between. This CDR3 region has 11 residues. Germline values: CDR1 MNHEY, CDR2 SVGEGT. CDR3 loop: CASSPSYEQFF. The CDR3 nucleotides are TGTGCCAGCAGTCCTAGCTATGAGCAGTTCTTC.

This clonotype was picked up a small number of times. The chain links TRBV5-1 to TRBJ2-2, with TRBD1 matching over 9 bases. CDR1 is SGHRS, CDR2 YFSETQ, per germline. The CDR3 is 18 amino acids. V dropped 0 bases and J dropped 2; count of bases not matched to a gene: 8. In DNA, the CDR3 is TGCGCCAGCAGCTTGGGGGTCCGGGACAGGGACAACACCGGGGAGCTGTTTTTT. This sequence encodes CASSLGVRDRDNTGELFF.

This clonotype was observed a few times. The chain uses TRBV7-2 and TRBJ2-3; 10 nucleotides align to TRBD2. Germline CDR1 is SGHTA and CDR2 is FQGNSA. The ends lost 1 base at V and 13 bases at J; junction bases unmatched: 5. This CDR3 region has 13 residues. In nucleotides, the CDR3 is TGTGCCAGCAGCTTAGGTCTAGCGGGGGAGGAGTATTTT. Its protein product is CASSLGLAGEEYF.

This chain links TRBV4-1 with TRBJ2-2, with D possibly being TRBD1 (6 bases). The CDR3 sequence is 16 residues long. Trimming removed 5 bases at V and 1 base at J, with 14 bases between. CDR1 is MGHRA and CDR2 is YSYEKL in the germline V gene. As DNA, the CDR3 is TGCGCCAGCAGCTTCGGACGGACAGTGAACACCGGGGAGCTGTTTTTT. Residues: CASSFGRTVNTGELFF.

This clonotype was seen only a few times. The rearrangement uses TRBV5-5 and TRBJ2-7; TRBD1 matches 8 bases. J lost 0 bases, V lost 3 bases, and 5 bases had no gene match. This CDR3 contains 15 residues. CDR1 is SGHKS and CDR2 is YYEKEE in the germline V gene (reference sequence). DNA of the CDR3: TGTGCCAGCAGCTCCGACAGGGGCGCCTCCTACGAGCAGTACTTC. Translated: CASSSDRGASYEQYF.

This clonotype has a handful of counts. The genes are TRBV4-1 and TRBJ2-7; no firm D call. The CDR3 contains 15 residues. CDR1 MGHRA and CDR2 YSYEKL come from the germline V gene. V was trimmed by 0 bases and J by 2 bases, leaving 11 bases between them. CDR3 nucleotides: TGCGCCAGCAGCCAAGATGAGGTCCGTACCTACGAGCAGTACTTC. It codes for CASSQDEVRTYEQYF.

This clonotype was seen only a few times. This chain uses TRBV27 with TRBJ2-5; 14 nucleotides agree with TRBD2. CDR3 size: 16 residues. Germline CDR1 MNHEY, CDR2 SMNVEV (reference sequence). The ends lost 2 bases at V and 4 bases at J; junction bases unmatched: 3. The CDR3 loop is CASSLGTSGRRETQYF. For the CDR3, the DNA is TGTGCCAGCAGTTTAGGGACTAGCGGGAGACGAGAGACCCAGTACTTC.

In its sample, this clonotype was seen many times. The CDR3 protein is CSARDTSYEQYF. The CDR3, as DNA: TGCAGTGCTCGGGACACCTCCTACGAGCAGTACTTC. The V gene is TRBV20-1, the J gene TRBJ2-7; tentatively, D is TRBD1 (6 bases). The CDR3 is 12 amino acids. V was trimmed by 5 bases and J by 0 bases, leaving 8 bases between them. The germline gives CDR1 DFQATT, CDR2 SNEGSKA (reference sequence).

This clonotype was seen ten or more times. The V call is TRBV6-2 or TRBV6-3, the J call TRBJ2-2, with 12 bases identical to TRBD2. The CDR3 totals 15 residues. CDR1 and CDR2 (germline): MNHEY, SVGEGT. Trimming cost V 7 bases and J 6 bases; bases outside gene matches: 6. The CDR3 sequence is CASTLTSGSPGELFF. The CDR3 nucleotides are TGTGCCAGCACCTTGACTAGCGGGAGTCCCGGGGAGCTGTTTTTT.

The chain employs TRBV14 and TRBJ1-1, with 9 positions matching TRBD1. CDR3 size: 15 residues. Trimming at V came to 1 base and at J to 7 bases, leaving 7 bases not matched to a gene. Per the germline V gene, CDR1 is SGHDN and CDR2 is FVKESK. The CDR3 region is CASSQVGTGRVEAFF. The CDR3 DNA is TGTGCCAGCAGCCAAGTTGGGACAGGGAGGGTTGAAGCTTTCTTT.

This clonotype appeared many times. The V gene is TRBV12-3 or TRBV12-4, the J gene TRBJ2-5; 11 bases match TRBD1. The CDR3 runs 15 residues. The ends lost 6 bases at V and 1 base at J; junction bases unmatched: 4. CDR3 DNA sequence: TGTGCCAGCAGCACCGGGACAGGGGGCCAAGAGACCCAGTACTTC. It codes for CASSTGTGGQETQYF.

This clonotype has only a few counts. This rearrangement joins TRBV9 to TRBJ2-2; either TRBD1 or TRBD2 may fit D (5 bases each). V lost 3 bases, J lost 1 base, and 13 bases lay in between. Germline loops: CDR1 SGDLS, CDR2 YYNGEE. This CDR3 is 16 amino acids long. This CDR3 reads CASSAPGTENTGELFF. The CDR3 coding sequence is TGTGCCAGCAGCGCCCCCGGGACCGAGAACACCGGGGAGCTGTTTTTT.